This entry lists 14 T cell receptor beta chains sequenced from one sample in a study of blood T cell repertoires in COVID-19. Measured with immunoSEQ multiplex PCR; TCRdb has only the in-frame clones, and not every one. There are 30,000 or so clones in the sample; roughly 84% occur only once, and about an eighth lies in the top ten. Source material: peripheral blood. Source of these receptors: a man aged 60 to 75 with active COVID-19.

J is TRBJ2-5 and V is TRBV6-2 or TRBV6-3, with 16 bases aligning to TRBD2. Germline V gene sequence: CDR1 MNHEY, CDR2 SVGEGT. The CDR3 has 19 amino acids. J gave up 0 bases and V 2 bases, and 6 bases lay outside the gene matches. The CDR3 nucleotides read TGTGCCAGCAGTTACATTCTGGGACTAGCGGGGGGGTACCAAGAGACCCAGTACTTC. Translating gives CASSYILGLAGGYQETQYF.

The rearrangement uses TRBV3-1 (or the pseudogene TRBV3-2) and TRBJ2-5; 7 bases map to TRBD2. There are 13 residues in the CDR3. The germline CDR1 and CDR2 sequences are LGHDT and YNNKEL (reference sequence). Trimming took 5 bases from V and 5 from J; bases not matched to a gene: 5. This CDR3 reads CASSSSGTETQYF. CDR3 DNA sequence: TGTGCCAGCAGCTCGAGCGGGACCGAGACCCAGTACTTC.

The chain couples TRBV5-8 to TRBJ1-2; TRBD1 agrees at 8 bases. Germline V gene lookup returns CDR1 SGHTS and CDR2 YDEGEE. The J segment lost 7 bases and the V segment lost 2 bases, leaving 10 bases of the junction unmatched. CDR3 length: 15 residues. CDR3 nucleotide sequence: TGTGCCAGCAGCTTTATTGTGGGACAGGCCTTTGGCTACACCTTC. Translation: CASSFIVGQAFGYTF. The complete variable domain, with remaining parts taken from reference TRBV5-8 and TRBJ1-2, reads EAGVTQSPTHLIKTRGQQATLRCSPISGHTSVYWYQQALGLGLQFLLWYDEGEERNRGNFPPRFSGRQFPNYSSELNVNALELEDSALYLCASSFIVGQAFGYTFGSGTRLTVV.

The CDR3 protein is CASSQEDRANEQFF. The CDR3 nucleotides are TGCGCCAGCAGCCAAGAGGACAGGGCGAATGAGCAGTTCTTC. J is TRBJ2-1 and V is TRBV4-3; 8 bases match TRBD1. This CDR3 has 14 residues. In germline, CDR1 is LGHNA, CDR2 YSLEER. Germline trimming cut 0 bases from V and 7 bases from J; bases unmatched to any gene: 2.

Only a few counts were recorded for this clone. The chain links TRBV29-1 to TRBJ1-2; D not resolved. Trimming removed 3 bases from V and 8 bases from J, with 22 bases in between. The germline gives CDR1 SQVTM, CDR2 ANQGSEA. The CDR3 extends over 15 amino acids. This chain's CDR3 is CSVDQEVGGPRGYTF. CDR3 DNA: TGCAGCGTTGATCAGGAGGTCGGAGGACCGAGGGGCTACACCTTC.

This clone was picked up a small number of times. This rearrangement joins TRBV7-9 to TRBJ2-1, with 11 nucleotides matching TRBD2. This CDR3 has 19 amino acids. V shed 5 bases and J 4 bases; nucleotides not matched to a gene: 16. Per the germline V gene, CDR1 is SEHNR and CDR2 is FQNEAQ (reference sequence). The CDR3 sequence is CASSPSVSGRAESYNEQFF. For the CDR3, the DNA is TGTGCCAGCAGCCCCTCGGTTAGCGGGAGGGCCGAGTCATACAATGAGCAGTTCTTC.

The J gene is TRBJ1-2, the V gene TRBV18; D gene uncertain. Per germline, CDR1 KGHSH and CDR2 LQKENI. The CDR3 is 14 amino acids. V was cut by 3 bases and J by 10 bases, with 18 bases left in between. The CDR3 spells CASSPPTRGEIYTF. The CDR3 nucleotides read TGTGCCAGCTCACCTCCCACGCGAGGAGAGATCTACACCTTC. The full variable domain, with the rest looked up from reference TRBV18 and TRBJ1-2, is NAGVMQNPRHLVRRRGQEARLRCSPMKGHSHVYWYRQLPEEGLKFMVYLQKENIIDESGMPKERFSAEFPKEGPSILRIQQVVRGDSAAYFCASSPPTRGEIYTFGSGTRLTVV.

The chain combines TRBV5-1 with TRBJ2-5, with D possibly matching TRBD2 (7 bases). This CDR3 is built from 13 residues. Trimming left V 0 bases short and J 6 bases short, with 9 bases between. Looked up from germline, CDR1 is SGHRS and CDR2 is YFSETQ. This chain's CDR3 is CASSLAGGQTQYF. CDR3 DNA sequence: TGCGCCAGCAGCTTGGCCGGGGGGCAGACCCAGTACTTC.

The rearrangement links TRBV6-1 to TRBJ1-2, with a tentative D call TRBD1 (6 bases). V lost 3 bases and J 8 bases, leaving 16 bases between the germline ends. The CDR3 has 14 amino acids. Germline V CDR1 and CDR2: MNHNS, SASEGT. The CDR3 DNA reads as TGTGCCAGCAGTGACCTCGGGAGGGGGAACGGCTACACCTTC. Its translation: CASSDLGRGNGYTF.

The table lists this clone with a count of one. V and J are TRBV29-1 and TRBJ2-3, with 14 bases lining up with TRBD2. V shed 7 bases and J 8 bases; nucleotides not matched to a gene: 11. This CDR3 has 15 residues. Germline CDR1 and CDR2: SQVTM and ANQGSEA. Here the CDR3 reads CSGGTSGGLAGTQYF. The CDR3 DNA reads TGCAGCGGTGGGACTAGCGGGGGATTAGCGGGTACGCAGTATTTT.

CDR3 coding DNA: TGTGCCAGCAGCCCTGGGAGGGGTGATACGCAGTATTTT. This sequence encodes CASSPGRGDTQYF. The rearrangement uses TRBV7-2 and TRBJ2-3, with 7 bases matching TRBD2. CDR1 and CDR2 (germline): SGHTA, FQGNSA. Trimming at V came to 5 bases and at J to 6 bases, leaving 5 bases not matched to a gene. The CDR3 runs to 13 residues.

The J gene is TRBJ2-7, the V gene TRBV23-1; 7 positions match TRBD1. TRBV23-1 counts as an open reading frame of uncertain function. This CDR3 is 14 amino acids long. With V trimmed by 4 bases and J by 2 bases, 5 bases remained unmatched. This chain's CDR3 is CASSPTGSPYEQYF. CDR3 coding DNA: TGCGCCAGCAGTCCGACAGGGTCCCCCTACGAGCAGTACTTC.

The chain links TRBV18 to TRBJ2-5; D possibly corresponds to TRBD1 (5 bases). The CDR3 spans 15 residues. Per the germline V gene, CDR1 is KGHSH and CDR2 is LQKENI. Deletions cut 3 bases from V and 2 bases from J, with 13 bases between. This CDR3 is CASSPRAGPQETQYF. The DNA for the CDR3 is TGTGCCAGCTCACCTCGGGCAGGGCCACAAGAGACCCAGTACTTC.

The CDR3 protein is CSVGASGSLNEQFF. CDR3 bases: TGCAGCGTTGGGGCTAGCGGGAGTTTGAATGAGCAGTTCTTC. The chain joins TRBV29-1 to TRBJ2-1, with 10 bases lining up with TRBD2. CDR1 and CDR2 from the germline V gene are SQVTM and ANQGSEA. The V and J ends lost 4 bases and 7 bases, in that order; junction bases with no gene match: 7. CDR3 length equals 14 residues.